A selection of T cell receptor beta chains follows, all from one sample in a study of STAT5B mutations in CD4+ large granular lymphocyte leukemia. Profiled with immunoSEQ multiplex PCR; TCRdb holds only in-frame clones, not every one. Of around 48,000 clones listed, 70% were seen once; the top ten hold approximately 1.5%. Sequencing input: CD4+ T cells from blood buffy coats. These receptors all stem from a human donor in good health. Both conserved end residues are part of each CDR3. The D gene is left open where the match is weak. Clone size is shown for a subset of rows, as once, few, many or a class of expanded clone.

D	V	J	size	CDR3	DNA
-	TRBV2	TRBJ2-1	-	CASRTDFGEQFF	TGTGCCAGCAGGACGGATTTTGGTGAGCAGTTCTTC
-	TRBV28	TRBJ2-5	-	CASSLTASETQYF	TGTGCCAGCAGTTTAACGGCCTCGGAGACCCAGTACTTC
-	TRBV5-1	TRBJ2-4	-	CASSSQSESNIQYF	TGCGCCAGCAGCTCTCAGAGCGAGTCTAACATTCAGTACTTC
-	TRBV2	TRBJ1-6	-	CASSEDQTNSPLHF	TGTGCCAGCAGTGAAGACCAGACTAATTCACCCCTCCACTTT
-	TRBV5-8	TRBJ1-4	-	CASSLGGSGNEKLFF	TGTGCCAGCAGCTTGGGTGGATCTGGTAATGAAAAACTGTTTTTT
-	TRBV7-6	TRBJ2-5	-	CASSLVGGVPGETQYF	TGTGCCAGCAGCTTAGTAGGGGGGGTGCCCGGGGAGACCCAGTACTTC
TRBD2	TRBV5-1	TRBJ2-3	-	CASSDQSGATDTQYF	TGCGCCAGCAGCGACCAAAGCGGGGCCACAGATACGCAGTATTTT
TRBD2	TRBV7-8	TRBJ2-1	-	CASSPALGLAAEQFF	TGTGCCAGCAGCCCCGCTCTGGGACTAGCGGCTGAGCAGTTCTTC
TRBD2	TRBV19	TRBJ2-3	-	CASYGGAPDTQYF	TGTGCCAGTTACGGGGGGGCCCCAGATACGCAGTATTTT
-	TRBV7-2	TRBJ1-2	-	CASSLYGGNYGYTF	TGTGCCAGCAGCTTATATGGAGGGAACTATGGCTACACCTTC
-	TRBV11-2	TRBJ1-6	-	CASSGGGYYNSPLHF	TGTGCCAGCAGCGGGGGCGGATACTATAATTCACCCCTCCACTTT
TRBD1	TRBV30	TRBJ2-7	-	CAWSLRGGQGSYEQYF	TGTGCCTGGAGCTTGCGCGGAGGACAGGGGTCCTACGAGCAGTACTTC
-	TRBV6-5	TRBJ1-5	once	CASSSQAYSNQPQHF	TGTGCCAGCAGCTCACAGGCGTATAGCAATCAGCCCCAGCATTTT
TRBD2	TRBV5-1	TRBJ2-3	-	CASSPRTSGGSGTQYF	TGCGCCAGCAGCCCAAGGACTAGCGGGGGGTCGGGTACGCAGTATTTT
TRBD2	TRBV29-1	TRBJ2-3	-	CSVDAGGGSHTQYF	TGCAGCGTTGACGCGGGCGGGGGGTCTCATACGCAGTATTTT
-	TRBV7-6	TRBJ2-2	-	CASSLFGTANTGELFF	TGTGCCAGCAGCTTATTCGGGACGGCTAACACCGGGGAGCTGTTTTTT
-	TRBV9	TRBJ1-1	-	CASSVDEGLEAFF	TGTGCCAGCAGCGTAGACGAGGGTTTAGAAGCTTTCTTT
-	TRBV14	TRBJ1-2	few	CASSRPYSGGNYGYTF	TGTGCCAGCAGCCGACCCTATTCCGGGGGTAACTATGGCTACACCTTC
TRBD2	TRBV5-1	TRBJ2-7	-	CASRRLAFSYEQYF	TGCGCCAGCAGACGACTAGCCTTCTCCTACGAGCAGTACTTC
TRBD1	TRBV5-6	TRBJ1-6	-	CASSLGDRYNSPLHF	TGTGCCAGCAGCCTAGGGGACAGGTATAATTCACCCCTCCACTTT
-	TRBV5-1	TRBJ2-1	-	CASSLTPGYYNEQFF	TGCGCCAGCAGCTTGACCCCTGGATACTACAATGAGCAGTTCTTC
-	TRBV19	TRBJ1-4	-	CASSTTGTQLEKLFF	TGTGCCAGTAGTACAACCGGGACTCAGTTGGAAAAACTGTTTTTT
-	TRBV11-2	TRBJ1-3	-	CASSFNWQGGNTIYF	TGTGCCAGCAGCTTCAACTGGCAGGGGGGAAACACCATATATTTT
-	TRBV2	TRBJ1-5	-	CASTGTTGRQPQHF	TGTGCCAGCACCGGGACTACAGGAAGGCAGCCCCAGCATTTT
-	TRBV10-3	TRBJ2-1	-	CAISVRQALSYNEQFF	TGTGCCATCAGTGTGAGACAGGCACTCTCCTACAATGAGCAGTTCTTC
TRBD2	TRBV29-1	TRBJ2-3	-	CSVLAGGSDTQYF	TGCAGCGTCCTAGCGGGGGGCTCAGATACGCAGTATTTT
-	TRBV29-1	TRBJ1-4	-	CSVGGGAGTTNEKLFF	TGCAGCGTTGGTGGAGGGGCGGGGACAACTAATGAAAAACTGTTTTTT
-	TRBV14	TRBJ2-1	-	CASSQVRDSEQFF	TGTGCCAGCAGCCAAGTCAGGGATAGTGAGCAGTTCTTC
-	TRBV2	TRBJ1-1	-	CASSEALLGGGEAFF	TGTGCCAGCAGTGAAGCGCTTCTGGGAGGGGGTGAAGCTTTCTTT
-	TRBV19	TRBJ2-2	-	CASSQAPTGELFF	TGTGCCAGTAGTCAAGCCCCCACCGGGGAGCTGTTTTTT
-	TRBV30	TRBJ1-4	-	CAWSGLRDEKLFF	TGTGCCTGGAGTGGATTAAGGGATGAAAAACTGTTTTTT
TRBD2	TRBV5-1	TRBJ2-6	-	CASTNGLAAGANVLTF	TGCGCCAGCACCAACGGACTAGCGGCCGGGGCCAACGTCCTGACTTTC
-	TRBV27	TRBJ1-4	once	CASRAGREKLFF	TGTGCCAGCAGGGCAGGACGCGAAAAACTGTTTTTT
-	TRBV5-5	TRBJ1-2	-	CASSLGSVTAGDGYTF	TGTGCCAGCAGCTTGGGGTCGGTGACGGCGGGTGATGGCTACACCTTC
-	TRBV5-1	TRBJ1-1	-	CASSLGTMNTEAFF	TGCGCCAGCAGCTTGGGCACCATGAACACTGAAGCTTTCTTT
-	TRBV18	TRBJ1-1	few	CASSGQTTRTEAFF	TGTGCCAGCTCAGGGCAGACTACCAGAACTGAAGCTTTCTTT
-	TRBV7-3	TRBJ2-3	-	CASSLGSGNTQYF	TGTGCCAGCAGCTTAGGTTCAGGGAATACGCAGTATTTT
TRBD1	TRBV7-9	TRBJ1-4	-	CASSPGQGEKLFF	TGTGCCAGCAGCCCAGGACAGGGAGAAAAACTGTTTTTT
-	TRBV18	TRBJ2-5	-	CASSATGRRLETQYF	TGTGCCAGCTCAGCGACAGGGAGGAGGCTGGAGACCCAGTACTTC
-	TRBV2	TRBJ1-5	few	CASSAVDSNQPQHF	TGTGCCAGCAGTGCCGTGGATAGCAATCAGCCCCAGCATTTT
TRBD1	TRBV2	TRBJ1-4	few	CASSGDRVTNEKLFF	TGTGCCAGCAGTGGGGACAGGGTTACTAATGAAAAACTGTTTTTT
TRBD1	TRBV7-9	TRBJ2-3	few	CASNGQGAGDTQYF	TGTGCCAGCAACGGACAGGGGGCTGGGGATACGCAGTATTTT
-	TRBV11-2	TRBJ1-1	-	CASSLFIDQAENTEAFF	TGTGCCAGCAGCTTATTTATCGATCAGGCGGAAAACACTGAAGCTTTCTTT
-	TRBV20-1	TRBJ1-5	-	CRPRNQHF	TGCAGACCCCGGAACCAGCATTTT
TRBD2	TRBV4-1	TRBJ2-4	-	CASSQPLAGGPGKNIQYF	TGCGCCAGCAGCCAGCCGCTAGCGGGGGGGCCGGGCAAAAACATTCAGTACTTC
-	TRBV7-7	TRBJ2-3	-	CASSPGQSTDTQYF	TGTGCTAGCAGCCCTGGACAGAGCACAGATACGCAGTATTTT
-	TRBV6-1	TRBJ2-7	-	CASSGQASYEQYF	TGTGCCAGCAGTGGTCAAGCATCCTACGAGCAGTACTTC